The TCR beta chain under discussion was sequenced for a study of identical twins. Notes on the study in general: Out-of-frame alpha sequences that twins shared showed excess low generation probability. Out-of-frame TCR alpha sharing observed in monozygotic twins exceeded model estimates.

Points on this clonotype: The antigen remains undetermined.

Germline V gene lookup returns CDR1 SGHTA and CDR2 FQGTGA. The CDR3 has 16 amino acids. Deletions cut 2 bases from V and 7 bases from J, with 15 bases between. Only healthy Caucasians were included as donors. Addition of a universal primer site occurred through template switching, and cDNA carried unique molecular identifiers. MiXCR, applied by TCRdb to the 5' RACE reads, yields one record per CDR3 protein. Among some 260,000 distinct CDR3 sequences listed, 11% to 15% were seen once. The receptor was isolated from a woman aged 18-29 years in good health. The chain combines TRBV7-3 with TRBJ1-6, with D maybe TRBD1 (6 bases). Material for sequencing was memory (CD45RO+) T cells sorted from blood. For the CDR3, the DNA is TGTGCCAGCAGCTTATTTTCCCAGGGGCAAAATTCACCCCTCCACTTT. Translating gives CASSLFSQGQNSPLHF.